The next 29 T cell receptor delta chains were all read from a single sample in a study of gamma-delta T cells after stem cell transplantation. TCRdb fed the RT-PCR reads to CATT. The sample lists thousands of delta-chain clones, roughly 10% seen once, with around 14% in the top ten. Sequenced material: gamma-delta T cells. These TCRs come from a human donor. It is not recorded whose cells these are; they may come from a transplant donor.

By share of the sample, this clone is large. The genes are TRDV2 and TRDJ1, with 10 bases identical to TRDD3. The junction had 5 bases not matched to a gene; V was cut back by 0 bases and J by 2 bases. Germline-derived CDR1 and CDR2 are GEAIGNYY and EKD. This CDR3 contains 16 residues. CDR3 sequence: CACDTVGDTGTDKLIF. CDR3 in DNA: TGTGCCTGTGACACCGTGGGGGATACCGGGACCGATAAACTCATCTTT.

This clone occurred a few times. The chain joins TRDV2 to TRDJ1; D might be TRDD3 (6 bases). V was shortened by 2 bases and J by 0 bases, with 27 bases between the two germline ends. This CDR3 spans 20 amino acids. The germline V gene has CDR1 GEAIGNYY and CDR2 EKD. In nucleotides, the CDR3 is TGTGCCTGTGACAAAGGTTTGCTGGGGAACCCTATCCCGTACACCGATAAACTCATCTTT. Translating gives CACDKGLLGNPIPYTDKLIF.

Concerning this clone: TCRdb pairs this DNA with a much larger clone's protein that differs at residue 12, likely a read error; the protein shown was translated from the DNA. This chain links TRDV2 with TRDJ1, with TRDD3 identical over 11 bases. This CDR3 spans 16 amino acids. The germline V gene has CDR1 GEAIGNYY and CDR2 EKD. The trim removed 1 base at V and 9 bases at J, leaving 12 bases unmatched. The CDR3 loop reads CACDTGNWGINNELIF. CDR3 coding DNA: TGTGCCTGTGACACAGGGAACTGGGGGATAAACAACGAACTCATCTTT.

This clone was seen more than once but under ten times. The chain recombines TRDV3 with TRDJ2; TRDD3 might be the D (5 bases). V dropped 2 bases and J dropped 8 bases, with 18 bases sitting between them. Germline CDR1 TVYSNPD, CDR2 GDNSRS (reference sequence). The CDR3 runs to 14 residues. The CDR3 sequence: CAFRRTDRGAQLFF. The CDR3 DNA sequence: TGTGCCTTTCGGCGCACGGACCGGGGGGCACAACTCTTCTTT.

The J gene is TRDJ2, the V gene TRDV1; 10 bases map to TRDD3. Per germline, CDR1 TSWWSYY and CDR2 QGS. The CDR3 contains 20 residues. V was pared by 0 bases and J by 8 bases, with 18 bases of the junction left unmatched. The CDR3 spells CALGELGAYLADWGIAQLFF. DNA for the CDR3: TGTGCTCTTGGGGAACTCGGGGCCTACCTGGCCGACTGGGGGATCGCACAACTCTTCTTT.

The chain combines TRDV2 with TRDJ1; D is ambiguous. The germline CDR1 and CDR2 sequences are GEAIGNYY and EKD. This CDR3 has 16 amino acids. The ends were cut back, 3 bases at V and 9 bases at J, with 25 bases in the middle. DNA of the CDR3: TGTGCCTGTGACTCGATAAACCGAGAGACTCTACAGGAACTCATCTTT. Its protein is CACDSINRETLQELIF.

The gene calls are TRDV2 and TRDJ1; 9 bases are shared with TRDD3. The CDR3 consists of 16 residues. Per germline, CDR1 GEAIGNYY and CDR2 EKD. V was pared by 5 bases and J by 11 bases, with 20 bases of the junction left unmatched. CDR3 sequence reads: CACVPLPGDTPEILIF. For the CDR3, the DNA is TGTGCCTGTGTCCCCTTACCGGGGGATACACCCGAGATCCTCATCTTT.

The count of this clone is one. The chain has TRDV2 and TRDJ1, with TRDD3 identical over 12 bases. The CDR3 length is 22 residues. CDR1 is GEAIGNYY and CDR2 is EKD in the germline V gene. V lost 0 bases, J lost 0 bases, and 19 bases stayed unmatched. The CDR3 DNA reads TGTGCCTGTGACACCTTGAGTGAACTGGGGGATACCACCTACTTGTACACCGATAAACTCATCTTT. This sequence encodes CACDTLSELGDTTYLYTDKLIF.

The chain combines TRDV2 with TRDJ1; the D gene is possibly TRDD3 (5 bases). The CDR3 has 17 amino acids. Trimming removed 3 bases from V and 0 bases from J, with 19 bases in between. Germline assignment: CDR1 GEAIGNYY and CDR2 EKD. The CDR3 nucleotides read TGTGCCTGTGACCCCATTACTGGTACTTTGTACACCGATAAACTCATCTTT. Protein: CACDPITGTLYTDKLIF.

This chain joins TRDV1 and TRDJ1; 13 positions match TRDD3. CDR3 length: 22 residues. Germline V gives CDR1 TSWWSYY, CDR2 QGS. The V and J ends lost 0 bases and 0 bases, in that order; junction bases with no gene match: 16. In DNA form, the CDR3 reads TGTGCTCTTGGGGAACTAGGGCACCCCCCCCTACTGGGGGATACGCACACCGATAAACTCATCTTT. This translates into CALGELGHPPLLGDTHTDKLIF.

In the case of this clone: A far more abundant clone sits one base away, making this likely a read error. In the same sample, other DNA sequences code for this CDR3. The chain recombines TRDV2 with TRDJ1; D may be TRDD2 or TRDD3 (6 bases each). V was pared by 4 bases and J by 4 bases, with 36 bases between. The CDR3 has 21 residues. The germline V gene encodes CDR1 GEAIGNYY and CDR2 EKD. CDR3 coding DNA: TGTGCCTGTGATACTCTCCTTCCCGCTGCCGATGTACTTGGGGATCTCGATAAACTCATCTTT. Amino acid sequence: CACDTLLPAADVLGDLDKLIF.

J is TRDJ1 and V is TRDV2, with D possibly TRDD3 on 6 matching bases. The CDR3 is 16 amino acids. Per the germline V gene, CDR1 is GEAIGNYY and CDR2 is EKD. Trimming shortened V by 1 base and J by 0 bases, and 14 bases separated the two germline ends. The CDR3 loop is CACDTLGDSYTDKLIF. In DNA form, the CDR3 reads TGTGCCTGTGACACTCTTGGGGATTCGTACACCGATAAACTCATCTTT.

In this sample, this clone turned up a few times. The chain carries TRDV2 and TRDJ1; 9 bases are shared with TRDD3. This CDR3 has 19 residues. The V gene end was trimmed by 1 base and the J gene end by 0 bases; junction bases not matched to a gene: 14. The germline V gene has CDR1 GEAIGNYY and CDR2 EKD. The CDR3 here is CACDTLITGGAFYTDKLIF. CDR3 coding DNA: TGTGCCTGTGACACTCTAATTACTGGGGGAGCTTTTTACACCGATAAACTCATCTTT.

This clone came up a few times. This may arise from a read error, as a much more abundant clone is one base away. The chain carries TRDV2 and TRDJ1, with 12 bases matching TRDD3. The CDR3 is made up of 16 amino acids. After removal of 0 bases from V and 3 bases from J, the junction contained 4 bases not matched to a gene. From germline, CDR1 is GEAIGNYY and CDR2 EKD. CDR3 in DNA: TGTGCCTGTGACACCCTGGGGGATACGCGGGCCGATAAACTCATCTTT. As protein: CACDTLGDTRADKLIF.

V is TRDV1 and J is TRDJ1, with 7 bases lining up with TRDD3. The J segment lost 3 bases and the V segment lost 0 bases, leaving 19 bases of the junction unmatched. Per the germline V gene, CDR1 is TSWWSYY and CDR2 is QGS. CDR3 length equals 20 residues. CDR3: CALGELSVLGTPVWADKLIF. In nucleotides, the CDR3 is TGTGCTCTTGGGGAACTGTCCGTACTGGGGACCCCCGTCTGGGCCGATAAACTCATCTTT.

This clone was seen only a few times. The chain is built from TRDV2 and TRDJ1, with 13 bases aligning to TRDD3. Germline V lookup: CDR1 GEAIGNYY, CDR2 EKD. The CDR3 runs to 20 residues. Trimming took 0 bases from V and 2 from J; bases not matched to a gene: 14. CDR3 DNA: TGTGCCTGTGACACCGTGACTGGGGGATACGCGAAAGGGGGAACCGATAAACTCATCTTT. Its protein product is CACDTVTGGYAKGGTDKLIF.

By sample share, this clone is medium-sized (0.01 to 0.1%). A much larger clonotype is one base distant, so this may be a read error. This sequence joins TRDV2 and TRDJ1; TRDD3 aligns across 8 bases. J gave up 0 bases and V 3 bases, and 8 bases lay outside the gene matches. Germline V gene sequence: CDR1 GEAIGNYY, CDR2 EKD. This CDR3 spans 16 amino acids. The chain's CDR3 is CACDVLGAPYTDKLIF. In DNA, the CDR3 is TGTGCCTGTGACGTACTGGGGGCCCCTTACACCGATAAACTCATCTTT.

There are a few counts of this clone. This probably arose from a read error, given a far larger clone one base away. The V and J genes are TRDV2 and TRDJ1; 7 positions agree with TRDD3. This CDR3 comprises 17 residues. Germline V gene data show CDR1 as GEAIGNYY and CDR2 as EKD. V gave up 1 base and J gave up 4 bases; unmatched junction bases: 14. CDR3 loop: CACDTVSLRDTSDKLIF. DNA for the CDR3: TGTGCCTGTGACACGGTATCACTGAGGGATACAAGCGATAAACTCATCTTT.

This clone qualifies as medium-sized (0.01 to 0.1%). The V gene is TRDV2, the J gene TRDJ1; 7 bases map to TRDD3. V was clipped by 2 bases and J by 0 bases; unmatched bases: 14. Germline V gene data show CDR1 as GEAIGNYY and CDR2 as EKD. CDR3 length: 18 amino acids. CDR3 in amino acids: CACDILERDTGYTDKLIF. The CDR3 DNA sequence: TGTGCCTGTGACATCCTCGAGAGGGATACTGGTTACACCGATAAACTCATCTTT.

This clone is large (0.1 to 1%) in the sample. Other DNA variants within this sample encode the same CDR3. J is TRDJ1 and V is TRDV2; 8 bases map to TRDD3. V dropped 3 bases and J dropped 0; count of bases not matched to a gene: 8. The CDR3 is 16 amino acids. The V gene's germline CDR1 is GEAIGNYY and CDR2 EKD. In DNA, the CDR3 is TGTGCCTGTGACTCCCTGGGGGACCAGTACACCGATAAACTCATCTTT. It encodes CACDSLGDQYTDKLIF.

This clone is labeled as medium-sized (0.01 to 0.1%). Other DNA sequences in the sample encode the same CDR3. The genes are TRDV2 and TRDJ3; TRDD3 matches at 8 bases. CDR3 size: 18 residues. CDR1 is GEAIGNYY and CDR2 is EKD in the germline V gene. The ends lost 7 bases at V and 0 bases at J; junction bases unmatched: 10. In nucleotides, the CDR3 is TGTGCCTGCGATCCCTGGGGGACGTCCTCCTGGGACACCCGACAGATGTTTTTC. Its translation is CACDPWGTSSWDTRQMFF.

Only a few counts were recorded for this clone. One base separates it from a far larger clone, so it is likely a read error. Other nucleotide sequences from this sample produce the same CDR3. The chain employs TRDV2 and TRDJ3; 12 bases match TRDD3. CDR3 length: 19 amino acids. The junction had 6 bases not matched to a gene; V was cut back by 3 bases and J by 1 base. Germline CDR1 is GEAIGNYY and CDR2 is EKD. CDR3 protein: CACDSILGDTSWDTRQMFF. DNA for the CDR3: TGTGCCTGTGACTCGATACTGGGGGATACTTCCTGGGACACCCGACAGATGTTTTTC.

A remark on this clone: The sample contains more than one DNA sequence encoding this CDR3. The rearrangement uses TRDV2 and TRDJ1; a weak D match, TRDD3 (6 bases). Germline-derived CDR1 and CDR2 are GEAIGNYY and EKD. The CDR3 sequence is 14 residues long. V was pared by 0 bases and J by 2 bases, with 9 bases between. The CDR3 here is CACDTVGGTDKLIF. DNA of the CDR3: TGTGCCTGTGACACCGTTGGGGGGACCGATAAACTCATCTTT.

This clone is labeled as medium-sized. Other DNA sequences in the sample encode the same CDR3. This chain joins TRDV2 and TRDJ1, with 8 bases lining up with TRDD3. This CDR3 is built from 19 residues. Trimming cost V 5 bases and J 0 bases; bases outside gene matches: 19. Germline loops: CDR1 GEAIGNYY, CDR2 EKD. The CDR3 loop is CACADLVTGGHQYTDKLIF. In nucleotides, the CDR3 is TGTGCCTGTGCCGACCTGGTTACTGGGGGCCATCAGTACACCGATAAACTCATCTTT.

This clone was counted only a few times. This chain joins TRDV1 and TRDJ1; 11 bases agree with TRDD3. This CDR3 comprises 23 residues. The germline gives CDR1 TSWWSYY, CDR2 QGS. The V segment lost 3 bases and the J segment 0 bases; nucleotides outside the gene matches: 24. In DNA form, the CDR3 reads TGTGCTCTTGGGGACCCCCCGAGGTACTTCCCCGTGGGGGATACGGGGTACACCGATAAACTCATCTTT. Its translation: CALGDPPRYFPVGDTGYTDKLIF.

The chain joins TRDV2 to TRDJ1, with TRDD3 matching over 8 bases. The trim removed 3 bases at V and 0 bases at J, leaving 8 bases unmatched. This CDR3 is 16 amino acids long. From germline, CDR1 is GEAIGNYY and CDR2 EKD. The CDR3 DNA reads TGTGCCTGTGACGCTGTTTTACTGGGGGACACCGATAAACTCATCTTT. Protein product: CACDAVLLGDTDKLIF.

Comment on this clone: A much larger clone lies a single base off, so this may be a read error. The rearrangement links TRDV2 to TRDJ1; 7 bases match TRDD3. There are 21 residues in the CDR3. CDR1 and CDR2 from the germline V gene are GEAIGNYY and EKD. The V segment lost 2 bases and the J segment 5 bases; nucleotides outside the gene matches: 28. The CDR3 coding sequence is TGTGCCTGTGACATCGTGTCGACTCCGACGAATTGGGGGACACTCAGGGATAAACTCATCTTT. Translation: CACDIVSTPTNWGTLRDKLIF.

This clone was observed a handful of times. This CDR3 is CACDSVLGDSYTDKLIF. CDR3 bases: TGTGCCTGTGACAGTGTACTGGGGGATAGTTACACCGATAAACTCATCTTT. V is TRDV2 and J is TRDJ1, with TRDD3 identical over 11 bases. The V gene's germline CDR1 is GEAIGNYY and CDR2 EKD. The CDR3 runs 17 residues. Unmatched junction bases numbered 7, after V lost 2 bases and J lost 0 bases.

This clone is classed as medium-sized (0.01 to 0.1%). Other DNA sequences of this sample code for an identical CDR3. V and J are TRDV2 and TRDJ1, with 11 bases lining up with TRDD3. Germline CDR1 and CDR2: GEAIGNYY and EKD. Trimming cost V 1 base and J 3 bases; bases outside gene matches: 3. There are 15 residues in the CDR3. The CDR3 DNA reads TGTGCCTGTGACACTATTGGGGGATACGCCGATAAACTCATCTTT. Translation: CACDTIGGYADKLIF.